This TCR beta chain was documented in a study of blood T cell repertoires in COVID-19. Study in general: Both acute and convalescent COVID-19 samples were obtained from the United States, Italy and Spain.

The authors' processing: Using reference gene primer amplification, nucleated cell counts were estimated. Generated by immunoSEQ multiplex PCR, the TCRdb table keeps only in-frame clones and is missing some. The V and J calls and the clone size are those of that table, but D and trimming were determined from the DNA. Found here are approximately 7,600 clones, 80% to 90% of them singletons; the top ten hold around 10%. This CDR3 spans 19 amino acids. CDR1 and CDR2 (germline): MDHEN, SYDVKM. With 3 bases clipped from V and 6 bases from J, the junction kept 19 bases outside the gene matches. Sequencing was done on a sample of peripheral blood. The rearrangement uses TRBV28 and TRBJ2-2; 7 bases agree with TRBD1. This TCR was recovered from a human donor in a cohort sampled during active COVID-19. As DNA, the CDR3 is TGTGCCAGCAGTTTTGCCCTATATAACGCCGGTGGACAGGCCGGGGAGCTGTTTTTT. It codes for CASSFALYNAGGQAGELFF.